What follows are 32 T cell receptor beta chains derived from one specimen sequenced in a study of blood T cell repertoires in COVID-19. TCRdb keeps only in-frame clones here, not all; method: immunoSEQ multiplex PCR. The repertoire holds tens of thousands of clones, with about four fifths as singletons. The sample taken for sequencing was peripheral blood. All receptors come from a human donor in a cohort sampled during active COVID-19.

The V gene is TRBV6-5, the J gene TRBJ1-6; D unresolved. The CDR3 is made up of 14 amino acids. In germline, CDR1 is MNHEY, CDR2 SVGAGI. V lost 6 bases and J 5 bases, leaving 11 bases between the germline ends. For the CDR3, the DNA is TGTGCCAGCAGCCGTTTGGGCGATAATTCACCCCTCCACTTT. This gives the protein CASSRLGDNSPLHF.

The chain combines TRBV19 with TRBJ2-3; 8 bases agree with TRBD2. Per the germline V gene, CDR1 is LNHDA and CDR2 is SQIVND (reference sequence). The V segment lost 5 bases and the J segment 0 bases; nucleotides outside the gene matches: 13. This CDR3 has 18 residues. The CDR3 spells CASSGGLAGHPSTDTQYF. The CDR3 coding sequence is TGTGCCAGTAGTGGGGGTCTAGCGGGCCACCCTAGCACAGATACGCAGTATTTT.

The rearrangement uses TRBV10-2 and TRBJ2-2; 11 nucleotides align to TRBD2. The CDR3 has 15 residues. The germline V gene encodes CDR1 WSHSY and CDR2 SAAADI. With V trimmed by 6 bases and J by 3 bases, 3 bases remained unmatched. The CDR3 protein is CASRRGLADTGELFF. The CDR3 coding sequence is TGCGCCAGCAGGAGGGGACTAGCGGACACCGGGGAGCTGTTTTTT.

The V call is TRBV19, the J call TRBJ1-4; TRBD1 matches 7 bases. The CDR3 runs to 15 residues. The V gene end was trimmed by 5 bases and the J gene end by 4 bases; junction bases not matched to a gene: 7. Looked up from germline, CDR1 is LNHDA and CDR2 is SQIVND (reference sequence). Here the CDR3 DNA reads TGTGCCAGTAGTCCAAACAGGGGAGTTAATGAAAAACTGTTTTTT. It codes for CASSPNRGVNEKLFF.

In this sample, this clone turned up once. The chain recombines TRBV30 with TRBJ2-1; 11 nucleotides agree with TRBD2. CDR3 length: 14 residues. From germline, CDR1 is GTSNPN and CDR2 SVGIG (reference sequence). J was trimmed by 3 bases and V by 5 bases; bases with no gene match: 3. The CDR3 coding sequence is TGTGCCTGGCGGCTAGCGGGAGGCTACAATGAGCAGTTCTTC. Protein: CAWRLAGGYNEQFF.

The rearrangement links TRBV7-2 to TRBJ1-3, with D tentatively TRBD1 (6 bases). Germline CDR1 is SGHTA and CDR2 is FQGNSA. V was pared by 5 bases and J by 6 bases, with 14 bases between. The CDR3 contains 14 residues. The CDR3 DNA is TGTGCCAGCAGCCGTCACAGGGTGGAAAACACCATATATTTT. Protein: CASSRHRVENTIYF. Looking up the rest from reference TRBV7-2 and TRBJ1-3 gives the full variable domain: GAGVSQSPSNKVTEKGKDVELRCDPISGHTALYWYRQSLGQGLEFLIYFQGNSAPDKSGLPSDRFSAERTGGSVSTLTIQRTQQEDSAVYLCASSRHRVENTIYFGEGSWLTVV.

As regards this clone: The junction differs from germline at one of its ends, possibly a read error. The gene calls are TRBV7-9 and TRBJ1-1; tentative D call: TRBD1 (6 bases). The CDR3 loop spans 14 amino acids. Germline-derived CDR1 and CDR2 are SEHNR and FQNEAQ (reference sequence). The CDR3 loop reads CASSFPPGHASTVF. The CDR3 DNA follows: TGTGCCAGCAGTTTCCCGCCGGGACACGCCTCTACCGTTTTT. Full variable domain (remainder filled in from reference TRBV7-9 and TRBJ1-1): DTGVSQNPRHKITKRGQNVTFRCDPISEHNRLYWYRQTLGQGPEFLTYFQNEAQLEKSRLLSDRFSAERPKGSFSTLEIQRTEQGDSAMYLCASSFPPGHASTVFGQGTRLTVV.

This chain joins TRBV11-3 and TRBJ2-5; 9 bases are shared with TRBD1. The CDR3 contains 15 residues. The trim removed 3 bases at V and 5 bases at J, leaving 7 bases unmatched. Germline CDR1 is SGHNT and CDR2 is YENEEA. CDR3 DNA sequence: TGTGCCAGCAGCTTCCCGGGACAGGGCGGCGAGACCCAGTACTTC. Translating it yields CASSFPGQGGETQYF.

The chain uses TRBV28 and TRBJ2-3; 8 positions agree with TRBD1. The ends lost 7 bases at V and 1 base at J; junction bases unmatched: 7. Per the germline V gene, CDR1 is MDHEN and CDR2 is SYDVKM. The CDR3 consists of 15 residues. This CDR3 is CASTTQGGGTDTQYF. The DNA for the CDR3 is TGTGCCAGCACTACACAGGGGGGAGGCACAGATACGCAGTATTTT.

This chain links TRBV28 with TRBJ2-7; 9 bases align to TRBD1. This CDR3 comprises 17 residues. Germline assignment: CDR1 MDHEN and CDR2 SYDVKM. V shed 3 bases, J shed 1 base, and the junction held 10 bases outside the gene matches. The chain's CDR3 is CASSFRLLQGASYEQYF. The CDR3 DNA sequence: TGTGCCAGCAGTTTCCGACTACTACAGGGGGCTTCCTACGAGCAGTACTTC.

Points on this clone: At one boundary the junction diverges from the germline segment, which might be a read error. This chain joins TRBV7-9 and TRBJ1-3, with 7 nucleotides matching TRBD1. Germline CDR1 SEHNR, CDR2 FQNEAQ (reference sequence). The CDR3 runs to 13 residues. CDR3 nucleotides: TGTGCCAGCAGGTTAGGGGGCAGGAACACCATATATTTT. This gives the protein CASRLGGRNTIYF. Full variable domain (rest looked up from reference TRBV7-9 and TRBJ1-3): DTGVSQNPRHKITKRGQNVTFRCDPISEHNRLYWYRQTLGQGPEFLTYFQNEAQLEKSRLLSDRFSAERPKGSFSTLEIQRTEQGDSAMYLCASRLGGRNTIYFGEGSWLTVV.

The chain joins TRBV11-3 to TRBJ2-7; no reliable D call. The V end was cut by 5 bases, the J end by 6 bases, with 8 bases between. CDR1 SGHNT and CDR2 YENEEA come from the germline V gene. This CDR3 has 11 amino acids. CDR3 residues: CASSGLTEQYF. DNA for the CDR3: TGTGCCAGCAGCGGGCTTACCGAGCAGTACTTC.

The chain is built from TRBV6-5 and TRBJ2-7; D perhaps matches TRBD2 (7 bases). The CDR3 has 14 amino acids. Germline V gene data show CDR1 as MNHEY and CDR2 as SVGAGI. V lost 4 bases and J 5 bases, leaving 15 bases between the germline ends. The CDR3 region has the DNA TGTGCCAGCAGTTCCGGGGAGGGGGAACACGAGCAGTACTTC. Protein sequence: CASSSGEGEHEQYF.

The V and J genes are TRBV18 and TRBJ2-7; 8 bases agree with TRBD1. CDR1 and CDR2 (germline): KGHSH, LQKENI. V trimming: 3 bases; J trimming: 5 bases; junction bases outside the gene matches: 3. The CDR3 consists of 13 residues. The DNA for the CDR3 is TGTGCCAGCTCACCCGGACAGGGTAACGAGCAGTACTTC. Protein sequence: CASSPGQGNEQYF.

The chain couples TRBV10-2 to TRBJ1-2; D unresolved. Germline assignment: CDR1 WSHSY and CDR2 SAAADI. This CDR3 has 12 residues. V was shortened by 6 bases and J by 8 bases, with 13 bases between the two germline ends. CDR3 sequence: CASREGTSGYTF. CDR3 coding DNA: TGCGCCAGCAGGGAGGGTACGAGCGGCTACACCTTC.

This clone appeared once. The CDR3 nucleotides read TGCAGCGTTTCGGAGGGACAGCTCTATGGCTACACCTTC. As protein: CSVSEGQLYGYTF. The chain is built from TRBV29-1 and TRBJ1-2; 7 positions match TRBD1. V shed 5 bases and J 4 bases; nucleotides not matched to a gene: 7. Germline-derived CDR1 and CDR2 are SQVTM and ANQGSEA. The CDR3 contains 13 residues.

This clone was seen only once. The rearrangement joins TRBV7-2 to TRBJ2-1; 8 bases fit TRBD2. The V gene end was trimmed by 5 bases and the J gene end by 0 bases; junction bases not matched to a gene: 3. This CDR3 region has 15 residues. CDR1 and CDR2 (germline): SGHTA, FQGNSA. CDR3 region: CASSVTSGSYNEQFF. For the CDR3, the DNA is TGTGCCAGCAGCGTTACTAGCGGCTCCTACAATGAGCAGTTCTTC.

This rearrangement joins TRBV6-5 to TRBJ2-5; a weak D match, TRBD2 (6 bases). The CDR3 has 14 residues. Trimming took 8 bases from V and 3 from J, leaving 16 bases between them. Per germline, CDR1 MNHEY and CDR2 SVGAGI. CDR3 residues: CASRGTAMEETQYF. The CDR3 coding sequence is TGTGCCAGCCGGGGGACTGCCATGGAAGAGACCCAGTACTTC.

The chain is built from TRBV5-4 and TRBJ1-1; unclear D gene. The germline V and J ends were trimmed by 4 bases and 4 bases, with 8 bases remaining between them. CDR1 and CDR2 from the germline V gene are SGHNT and YYREEE (reference sequence). CDR3 size: 12 residues. CDR3 amino acids: CASSPGITEAFF. Here the CDR3 DNA reads TGTGCCAGCAGCCCCGGGATCACTGAAGCTTTCTTT.

The rearrangement uses TRBV19 and TRBJ1-3, with unresolved D. Trimming pared 5 bases from V and 2 bases from J, leaving 7 bases between. From germline, CDR1 is LNHDA and CDR2 SQIVND (reference sequence). This CDR3 has 13 amino acids. The chain's CDR3 is CASSASAGNTIYF. The CDR3, as DNA: TGTGCCAGTAGTGCGTCGGCTGGAAACACCATATATTTT. Full variable domain (remainder filled in from reference TRBV19 and TRBJ1-3): DGGITQSPKYLFRKEGQNVTLSCEQNLNHDAMYWYRQDPGQGLRLIYYSQIVNDFQKGDIAEGYSVSREKKESFPLTVTSAQKNPTAFYLCASSASAGNTIYFGEGSWLTVV.

The V and J genes are TRBV19 and TRBJ2-3, with TRBD1 matching 7 bases. The ends lost 3 bases at V and 6 bases at J; junction bases unmatched: 12. This CDR3 comprises 16 residues. Germline V CDR1 and CDR2: LNHDA, SQIVND (reference sequence). The CDR3 loop is CASSIRGYRASDTQYF. The CDR3 DNA sequence: TGTGCCAGTAGTATCAGGGGGTACAGGGCCTCTGATACGCAGTATTTT.

The J gene is TRBJ2-4, the V gene TRBV6-5; 7 positions match TRBD2. Germline V gene lookup returns CDR1 MNHEY and CDR2 SVGAGI. The CDR3 sequence is 14 residues long. V was pared by 5 bases and J by 1 base, with 2 bases of the junction left unmatched. As DNA, the CDR3 is TGTGCCAGCAGTAGGCGGGAGGCCAAAAACATTCAGTACTTC. The encoded protein is CASSRREAKNIQYF.

This clone was picked up a small number of times. The genes are TRBV11-2 and TRBJ2-7, with D maybe TRBD2 (6 bases). Trimming took off 3 bases at V and 3 bases at J, with 15 bases between the two ends. Germline-derived CDR1 and CDR2 are SGHAT and FQNNGV. The CDR3 sequence is 15 residues long. CDR3 loop: CASSFSGGGDYEQYF. The CDR3 DNA follows: TGTGCCAGCAGCTTCAGCGGAGGCGGGGACTACGAGCAGTACTTC.

This clone turned up a few times. The chain couples TRBV18 to TRBJ1-6; no reliable D call. The CDR3 runs to 15 residues. V lost 6 bases, J lost 10 bases, and 19 bases lay in between. The germline V gene has CDR1 KGHSH and CDR2 LQKENI. In DNA, the CDR3 is TGTGCCAGCTCCCCCGAGGCGGGGTTTGGATCACCCCTCCACTTT. Translating it yields CASSPEAGFGSPLHF.

This clone was counted between two and nine times. The chain carries TRBV6-6 and TRBJ2-7; D possibly corresponds to TRBD2 (6 bases). The CDR3 is made up of 14 amino acids. Germline V gene lookup returns CDR1 MNHNY and CDR2 SVGAGI (reference sequence). V lost 8 bases and J lost 0, with 14 bases in between. CDR3: CASGRDSNSYEQYF. The CDR3 DNA sequence: TGTGCCAGCGGCAGGGACTCGAACTCCTACGAGCAGTACTTC.

The V and J genes are TRBV19 and TRBJ1-1, with no clear D. Germline CDR1 LNHDA, CDR2 SQIVND (reference sequence). This CDR3 is built from 12 residues. V lost 5 bases to trimming and J lost 0 bases, with 4 bases between them. In DNA form, the CDR3 reads TGTGCCAGTAGTGAGTTGAACACTGAAGCTTTCTTT. Residues: CASSELNTEAFF.

This clone was recorded once. This chain joins TRBV28 and TRBJ1-2, with a weak D call TRBD1 (6 bases). The V end was cut by 8 bases, the J end by 2 bases, with 18 bases between. The length of the CDR3 is 15 residues. Germline CDR1 reads MDHEN; CDR2 reads SYDVKM. The CDR3 nucleotides are TGTGCCAGCCAAGGGGCGGGGGCGTTAAACTATGGCTACACCTTC. This translates into CASQGAGALNYGYTF.

This clone was counted only a few times. CDR3 sequence: CASSAGQGVSYEQYF. CDR3 nucleotides: TGTGCCAGCAGTGCGGGACAGGGGGTTTCCTACGAGCAGTACTTC. This chain links TRBV25-1 with TRBJ2-7; 11 nucleotides line up with TRBD1. The V gene end was trimmed by 4 bases and the J gene end by 1 base; junction bases not matched to a gene: 3. Germline CDR1 is MGHDK and CDR2 is SYGVNS. The CDR3 is 15 amino acids.

The V call is TRBV10-3, the J call TRBJ2-7; unclear D gene. CDR1 and CDR2 from the germline V gene are ENHRY and SYGVKD. V was clipped by 3 bases and J by 0 bases, with 6 bases between them. There are 13 residues in the CDR3. The CDR3 spells CAISDGSSYEQYF. CDR3 nucleotide sequence: TGTGCCATCAGTGACGGGTCCTCCTACGAGCAGTACTTC.

The V and J genes are TRBV25-1 and TRBJ2-1, with TRBD2 matching over 7 bases. The ends lost 6 bases at V and 0 bases at J; junction bases unmatched: 8. CDR1 and CDR2 from the germline V gene are MGHDK and SYGVNS. The CDR3 is 16 residues long. Written as DNA, the CDR3 is TGTGCCAGCAGGACAAGCGGGACTAACTCCTACAATGAGCAGTTCTTC. Translation: CASRTSGTNSYNEQFF.

This rearrangement joins TRBV19 to TRBJ2-7; 8 bases agree with TRBD2. The CDR3 covers 16 residues. The J segment lost 3 bases and the V segment lost 5 bases, leaving 12 bases of the junction unmatched. In germline, CDR1 is LNHDA, CDR2 SQIVND (reference sequence). The CDR3 region is CASSAYSTSANYEQYF. As DNA, the CDR3 is TGTGCCAGTAGTGCCTACTCGACTAGCGCGAACTACGAGCAGTACTTC.

In this sample, this clone turned up once. The chain is built from TRBV2 and TRBJ2-7; 8 bases agree with TRBD2. The CDR3 length is 14 residues. V lost 6 bases and J lost 5; bases outside the gene matches: 9. From germline, CDR1 is SNHLY and CDR2 FYNNEI. The CDR3 loop is CASRQAGEEDEQYF. The CDR3 nucleotides read TGTGCCAGCAGACAAGCGGGAGAGGAGGACGAGCAGTACTTC.